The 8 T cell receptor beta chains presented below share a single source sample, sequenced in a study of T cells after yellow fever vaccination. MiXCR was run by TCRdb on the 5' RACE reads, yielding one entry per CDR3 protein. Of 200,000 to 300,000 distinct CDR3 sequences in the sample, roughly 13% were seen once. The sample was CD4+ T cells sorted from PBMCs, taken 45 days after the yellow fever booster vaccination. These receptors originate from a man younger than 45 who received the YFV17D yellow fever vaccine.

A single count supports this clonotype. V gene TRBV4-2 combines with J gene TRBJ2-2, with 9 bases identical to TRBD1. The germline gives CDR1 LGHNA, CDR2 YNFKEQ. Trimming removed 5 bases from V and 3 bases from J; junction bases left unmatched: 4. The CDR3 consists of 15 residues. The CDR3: CASSNRGRDTGELFF. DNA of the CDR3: TGTGCCAGCAGCAACAGGGGGCGCGACACCGGGGAGCTGTTTTTT.

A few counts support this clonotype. CDR3 bases: TGCAGTGCTAGTCGCGGACCCAATGAGCAGTTCTTC. Translated, it gives CSASRGPNEQFF. V and J are TRBV20-1 and TRBJ2-1; D not resolved. The CDR3 has 12 amino acids. The germline V and J ends were trimmed by 3 bases and 6 bases, with 9 bases remaining between them. The germline V gene has CDR1 DFQATT and CDR2 SNEGSKA (reference sequence).

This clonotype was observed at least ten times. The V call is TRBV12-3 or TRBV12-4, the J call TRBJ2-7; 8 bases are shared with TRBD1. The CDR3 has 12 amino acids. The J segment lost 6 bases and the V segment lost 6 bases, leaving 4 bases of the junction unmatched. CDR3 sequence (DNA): TGTGCCAGCAGATTACAGGGGGGCGAGCAGTACTTC. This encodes CASRLQGGEQYF.

Here the CDR3 reads CASSTRQGSLFGNIQYF. CDR3 coding DNA: TGTGCCAGTAGTACCCGACAGGGTAGCTTATTCGGAAACATTCAGTACTTC. This chain connects TRBV19 to TRBJ2-4; 7 nucleotides line up with TRBD1. The CDR3 covers 17 residues. Germline assignment: CDR1 LNHDA and CDR2 SQIVND (reference sequence). Trimming removed 4 bases from V and 6 bases from J; junction bases left unmatched: 15.

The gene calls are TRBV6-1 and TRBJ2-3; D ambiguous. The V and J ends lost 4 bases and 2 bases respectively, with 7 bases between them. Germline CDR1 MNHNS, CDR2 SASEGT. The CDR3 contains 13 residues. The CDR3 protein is CASSVIYTDTQYF. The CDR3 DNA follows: TGTGCCAGCAGTGTGATCTACACAGATACGCAGTATTTT.

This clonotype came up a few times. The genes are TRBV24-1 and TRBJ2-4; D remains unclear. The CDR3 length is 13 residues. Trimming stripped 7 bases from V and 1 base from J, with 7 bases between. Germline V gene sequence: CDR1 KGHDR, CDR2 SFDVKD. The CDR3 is CATSPGAKNIQYF. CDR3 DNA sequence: TGTGCCACCAGCCCCGGGGCCAAAAACATTCAGTACTTC.

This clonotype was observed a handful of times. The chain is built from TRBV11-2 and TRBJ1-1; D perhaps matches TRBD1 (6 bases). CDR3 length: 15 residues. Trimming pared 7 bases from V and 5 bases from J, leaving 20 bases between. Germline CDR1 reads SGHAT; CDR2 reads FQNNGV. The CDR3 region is CASTFSGGAGTEAFF. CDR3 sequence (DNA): TGTGCCAGCACCTTCTCTGGGGGCGCGGGGACTGAAGCTTTCTTT.

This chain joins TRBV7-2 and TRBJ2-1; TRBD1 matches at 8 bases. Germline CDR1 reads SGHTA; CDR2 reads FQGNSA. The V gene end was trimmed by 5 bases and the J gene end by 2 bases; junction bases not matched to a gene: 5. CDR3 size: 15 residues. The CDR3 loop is CASSRTTGAYNEQFF. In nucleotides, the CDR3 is TGTGCCAGCAGCCGCACGACAGGGGCCTACAATGAGCAGTTCTTC.